This passage covers 27 T cell receptor beta chains from one sample sequenced in a study of cytomegalovirus exposure and HLA in healthy donors. The PCR had 60 Vbeta and 13 Jbeta primers. Profiled with immunoSEQ multiplex PCR; TCRdb holds only in-frame clones, not every one. This sample has 75,000 to 100,000 clones, with 73% found just once. The specimen sequenced was PBMCs. Receptors originate from a man between 35 and 55 years old in good health and CMV-seronegative.

The chain couples TRBV5-8 to TRBJ2-5; 9 bases line up with TRBD1. V trimming: 4 bases; J trimming: 5 bases; junction bases outside the gene matches: 9. CDR1 is SGHTS and CDR2 is YDEGEE in the germline V gene. The CDR3 contains 15 residues. The CDR3 reads CASSTGQGSVETQYF. CDR3 nucleotides: TGTGCCAGCAGCACCGGACAGGGGAGTGTGGAGACCCAGTACTTC.

The V gene is TRBV7-9, the J gene TRBJ1-2; TRBD1 aligns across 8 bases. Germline assignment: CDR1 SEHNR and CDR2 FQNEAQ (reference sequence). V lost 4 bases to trimming and J lost 5 bases; unmatched junction nucleotides: 6. The CDR3 runs to 14 residues. This CDR3 reads CASSSGQVIYGYTF. The CDR3 bases are TGTGCCAGCAGCTCGGGACAGGTGATTTATGGCTACACCTTC.

CDR3: CASSSLTGFYGYTF. The CDR3, as DNA: TGTGCCAGCAGTTCGCTGACAGGGTTCTATGGCTACACCTTC. The rearrangement uses TRBV6-6 and TRBJ1-2, with 7 bases aligning to TRBD1. Germline CDR1 is MNHNY and CDR2 is SVGAGI (reference sequence). The CDR3 loop spans 14 amino acids. V dropped 4 bases and J dropped 4; count of bases not matched to a gene: 6.

This sequence joins TRBV30 and TRBJ1-4; TRBD1 matches at 9 bases. Germline V gives CDR1 GTSNPN, CDR2 SVGIG (reference sequence). This CDR3 contains 15 residues. With 3 bases clipped from V and 8 bases from J, the junction kept 10 bases outside the gene matches. CDR3 sequence: CAWSAGQGGREKLFF. CDR3 DNA: TGTGCCTGGAGCGCGGGACAGGGCGGCCGGGAAAAACTGTTTTTT.

The J gene is TRBJ2-5, the V gene TRBV7-7; D remains unclear. There are 13 residues in the CDR3. Germline lookup yields CDR1 SSHAT and CDR2 FNYEAQ (reference sequence). V was pared by 1 base and J by 5 bases, with 8 bases between. CDR3 in DNA: TGTGCCAGCAGCTTAGATAGCTATGAGACCCAGTACTTC. Its protein is CASSLDSYETQYF.

This chain uses TRBV18 with TRBJ1-5; possible D gene TRBD1, 6 bases. The V gene's germline CDR1 is KGHSH and CDR2 LQKENI. The CDR3 sequence is 13 residues long. V was cut by 6 bases and J by 4 bases, with 10 bases left in between. The CDR3 loop is CASSPDRNQPQHF. As DNA, the CDR3 is TGTGCCAGCTCGCCCGACAGGAATCAGCCCCAGCATTTT.

V gene TRBV11-2 combines with J gene TRBJ2-2; D unresolved. Trimming stripped 2 bases from V and 0 bases from J, with 10 bases between. CDR3 length: 16 amino acids. CDR1 SGHAT and CDR2 FQNNGV come from the germline V gene. CDR3 in amino acids: CASSLQQASNTGELFF. For the CDR3, the DNA is TGTGCCAGCAGCTTACAGCAGGCTTCGAACACCGGGGAGCTGTTTTTT.

The rearrangement joins TRBV27 to TRBJ2-2; 7 nucleotides line up with TRBD1. CDR3 length: 14 amino acids. In germline, CDR1 is MNHEY, CDR2 SMNVEV (reference sequence). V dropped 3 bases and J dropped 5; count of bases not matched to a gene: 3. CDR3 amino acids: CASSFRGQTGELFF. In DNA form, the CDR3 reads TGTGCCAGCAGTTTTAGGGGGCAAACCGGGGAGCTGTTTTTT.

The rearrangement joins TRBV7-8 to TRBJ1-5, with D uncertain. V gave up 3 bases and J gave up 7 bases, with 13 bases separating them. CDR1 SGHVS and CDR2 FQNEAQ come from the germline V gene. This CDR3 has 14 residues. The CDR3 protein is CASSFEGGWQPQHF. CDR3 bases: TGTGCCAGCAGCTTTGAGGGAGGTTGGCAGCCCCAGCATTTT.

The V call is TRBV6-5, the J call TRBJ2-7; D may be TRBD1 (5 bases). The germline gives CDR1 MNHEY, CDR2 SVGAGI. Between the trimmed V and J ends, which lost 11 bases and 2 bases, there was a span of 10 bases. The CDR3 is 11 residues long. The CDR3 nucleotides are TGTGCCTGCCCAGGGACCTACGAGCAGTACTTC. It specifies CACPGTYEQYF.

The chain links TRBV5-1 to TRBJ1-1; D may be TRBD1 (6 bases). The germline gives CDR1 SGHRS, CDR2 YFSETQ. V dropped 4 bases and J dropped 4 bases, with 14 bases sitting between them. The length of the CDR3 is 14 residues. The chain's CDR3 is CASSLDLGGTEAFF. CDR3 bases: TGCGCCAGCAGCCTAGATTTAGGGGGCACTGAAGCTTTCTTT.

V is TRBV2 and J is TRBJ2-6; D is ambiguous. This CDR3 is 13 amino acids long. The V end lost 6 bases, the J end lost 4 bases, and 7 bases lay between the germline ends. Germline V lookup: CDR1 SNHLY, CDR2 FYNNEI. CDR3 residues: CASSLQGANVLTF. CDR3 DNA: TGTGCCAGCAGCTTGCAGGGGGCCAACGTCCTGACTTTC. Together with reference TRBV2 and TRBJ2-6, the CDR3 gives the full variable domain: EPEVTQTPSHQVTQMGQEVILRCVPISNHLYFYWYRQILGQKVEFLVSFYNNEISEKSEIFDDQFSVERPDGSNFTLKIRSTKLEDSAMYFCASSLQGANVLTFGAGSRLTVL.

V and J are TRBV18 and TRBJ1-6; 7 bases are shared with TRBD1. The ends lost 6 bases at V and 9 bases at J; junction bases unmatched: 11. Germline-derived CDR1 and CDR2 are KGHSH and LQKENI. This CDR3 is 15 amino acids long. CDR3 residues: CASSQGQAVGSPLHF. DNA for the CDR3: TGTGCCAGCTCGCAAGGACAGGCTGTTGGTTCACCCCTCCACTTT.

This chain uses TRBV7-9 with TRBJ1-1; no clear D gene. Germline V gives CDR1 SEHNR, CDR2 FQNEAQ (reference sequence). Trimming stripped 5 bases from V and 2 bases from J, with 15 bases between. The CDR3 extends over 15 amino acids. CDR3 in amino acids: CASSRSGSRNTEAFF. Here the CDR3 DNA reads TGTGCCAGCAGCCGAAGCGGGTCGAGAAACACTGAAGCTTTCTTT.

The V gene is TRBV6-5, the J gene TRBJ2-5; 8 positions agree with TRBD2. Unmatched junction bases numbered 6, after V lost 2 bases and J lost 1 base. This CDR3 comprises 16 residues. Per germline, CDR1 MNHEY and CDR2 SVGAGI. The CDR3 sequence: CASSYGVAGSQETQYF. Written as DNA, the CDR3 is TGTGCCAGCAGTTACGGGGTAGCGGGGTCCCAAGAGACCCAGTACTTC.

The chain joins TRBV18 to TRBJ1-1; TRBD1 agrees at 12 bases. V was clipped by 3 bases and J by 0 bases; unmatched bases: 11. The CDR3 spans 19 residues. The germline CDR1 and CDR2 sequences are KGHSH and LQKENI. CDR3: CASSPPPGQGAHMNTEAFF. The CDR3 region has the DNA TGTGCCAGCTCACCTCCACCGGGACAGGGGGCACATATGAACACTGAAGCTTTCTTT.

The chain couples TRBV2 to TRBJ1-1; 10 bases agree with TRBD1. The CDR3 spans 14 residues. The germline gives CDR1 SNHLY, CDR2 FYNNEI. V trimming: 4 bases; J trimming: 1 base; junction bases outside the gene matches: 0. CDR3 loop: CASSGQGANTEAFF. DNA for the CDR3: TGTGCCAGCAGTGGACAGGGGGCGAACACTGAAGCTTTCTTT.

The chain uses TRBV29-1 and TRBJ2-1; TRBD1 aligns across 9 bases. Per germline, CDR1 SQVTM and CDR2 ANQGSEA. The V segment lost 8 bases and the J segment 8 bases; nucleotides outside the gene matches: 7. The CDR3 has 12 residues. For the CDR3, the DNA is TGCAGCCTCCGACAGGGGGGGGATGAGCAGTTCTTC. Translation gives CSLRQGGDEQFF.

This chain links TRBV30 with TRBJ2-7; 8 bases are shared with TRBD2. This CDR3 is built from 13 residues. V trimming: 4 bases; J trimming: 4 bases; junction bases outside the gene matches: 6. CDR1 is GTSNPN, CDR2 SVGIG, per germline (reference sequence). CDR3 nucleotide sequence: TGTGCCTGGAAGGTAGCGGGGTGGTACGAGCAGTACGTC. Protein sequence: CAWKVAGWYEQYV.

The gene calls are TRBV5-4 and TRBJ2-1, with D maybe TRBD1 (6 bases). Germline V gives CDR1 SGHNT, CDR2 YYREEE (reference sequence). The CDR3 has 13 amino acids. Trimming took off 6 bases at V and 4 bases at J, with 11 bases between the two ends. The chain's CDR3 is CASTTDSYNEQFF. The DNA of the CDR3 is TGTGCCAGCACGACGGACAGTTACAATGAGCAGTTCTTC.

The rearrangement joins TRBV27 to TRBJ2-7; 8 bases align to TRBD1. This CDR3 is 15 amino acids long. V shed 5 bases and J 3 bases; nucleotides not matched to a gene: 9. The germline CDR1 and CDR2 sequences are MNHEY and SMNVEV (reference sequence). CDR3 sequence: CASSPGSGGDYEQYF. The CDR3 bases are TGTGCCAGCAGTCCCGGGTCAGGGGGCGACTACGAGCAGTACTTC.

This clone was recorded once. This sequence joins TRBV7-9 and TRBJ2-7; possible D gene TRBD2, 5 bases. Germline assignment: CDR1 SEHNR and CDR2 FQNEAQ (reference sequence). The CDR3 has 13 amino acids. V was shortened by 5 bases and J by 5 bases, with 13 bases between the two germline ends. CDR3 DNA sequence: TGTGCCAGCAGCGGACGGGATACCGACGAGCAGTACTTC. Protein product: CASSGRDTDEQYF.

The chain uses TRBV10-3 and TRBJ1-1; tentative D call: TRBD1 (5 bases). V was clipped by 4 bases and J by 3 bases, with 24 bases between them. The CDR3 consists of 18 residues. Germline V gene sequence: CDR1 ENHRY, CDR2 SYGVKD. CDR3 DNA: TGTGCCATCAGTGGGGGGGGTGGGTATTCGGGAAGGGACACTGAAGCTTTCTTT. Amino acid sequence: CAISGGGGYSGRDTEAFF.

The rearrangement links TRBV4-1 to TRBJ2-2; perhaps TRBD1 as D (6 bases). The V end lost 1 base, the J end lost 8 bases, and 20 bases lay between the germline ends. The germline V gene has CDR1 MGHRA and CDR2 YSYEKL. The CDR3 contains 17 residues. In DNA, the CDR3 is TGCGCCAGCAGCCAAGCTCCGGCAGGGACAAGGAGGGGGGAGCTGTTTTTT. This codes for CASSQAPAGTRRGELFF.

The rearrangement uses TRBV7-8 and TRBJ2-1; D unresolved. The germline V and J ends were trimmed by 2 bases and 4 bases, with 12 bases remaining between them. The CDR3 consists of 15 residues. The germline gives CDR1 SGHVS, CDR2 FQNEAQ. CDR3 bases: TGTGCCAGCAGCTTACTGGCCGGAGAGTACAATGAGCAGTTCTTC. Translation: CASSLLAGEYNEQFF.

For this clone: Germline and junction disagree at one end, which may indicate a read error. This sequence joins TRBV6-5 and TRBJ2-7, with a possible D match to TRBD2 (7 bases). Germline V gene sequence: CDR1 MNHEY, CDR2 SVGAGI. This CDR3 region has 12 residues. The CDR3 sequence: CASSYPGGPQDF. CDR3 DNA: TGTGCCAGCAGTTACCCCGGGGGGCCTCAGGACTTC.

The V and J genes are TRBV29-1 and TRBJ1-4; 10 positions match TRBD1. The CDR3 sequence is 13 residues long. CDR1 is SQVTM and CDR2 is ANQGSEA in the germline V gene. The trim removed 7 bases at V and 8 bases at J, leaving 7 bases unmatched. CDR3 DNA sequence: TGCAGCGCGAGGACAGGGGGTTGGGAAAAACTGTTTTTT. It translates to CSARTGGWEKLFF.